The rows below give T cell receptor beta chains drawn from one sample of a study of blood T cell repertoires in COVID-19. Libraries were prepared by immunoSEQ multiplex PCR; TCRdb keeps only in-frame clonotypes and omits some of them. The repertoire consists of about 190,000 clones, with approximately 79% occurring once and the leading ten covering about 28%. The sample consisted of peripheral blood. These receptor sequences come from a woman between 65 and 79 years old with acute or convalescent COVID-19. Both conserved end residues are part of each CDR3. A D gene is named only where the DNA matches it firmly. Where a row states a size, it is once, few, many or the class of an expanded clone; other rows omit it.

CASSPRTSGSVTRDTQYF	TGTGCCAGTAGTCCCCGGACTAGCGGGAGCGTAACTAGAGATACGCAGTATTTT	TRBD2	TRBV19	TRBJ2-3	.
CASSLVWGTGNGYTF	TGTGCCAGCAGCTTAGTATGGGGGACAGGGAATGGCTACACCTTC	TRBD1	TRBV7-2	TRBJ1-2	.
CASTDGMNTEAFF	TGTGCCAGCACCGACGGGATGAACACTGAAGCTTTCTTT	.	TRBV5-6	TRBJ1-1	.
CASSTRLASEQFF	TGTGCCAGCAGCACCCGACTAGCTAGTGAGCAGTTCTTC	TRBD2	TRBV3-1/TRBV3-2	TRBJ2-1	.
CASSLRLAGEGFGETQYF	TGTGCCAGTAGTCTCAGACTAGCGGGAGAGGGATTTGGAGAGACCCAGTACTTC	TRBD2	TRBV19	TRBJ2-5	.
CASSSSQGYNEQFF	TGCGCCAGCAGCTCCTCGCAGGGGTACAATGAGCAGTTCTTC	.	TRBV5-1	TRBJ2-1	.
CASSSRTSGSGTDTQYF	TGTGCCAGCAGCTCACGGACTAGCGGGAGCGGAACAGATACGCAGTATTTT	TRBD2	TRBV7-3	TRBJ2-3	.
CASSLSGLGTGELFF	TGTGCCAGCAGCTTATCAGGGCTGGGGACCGGGGAGCTGTTTTTT	.	TRBV7-3	TRBJ2-2	.
CASSLDIGAAQETQYF	TGTGCCAGCAGCTTAGATATAGGGGCTGCACAAGAGACCCAGTACTTC	.	TRBV11-2	TRBJ2-5	.
CASSPTAGASYEQYF	TGTGCCAGCAGTCCAACCGCGGGAGCGTCCTACGAGCAGTACTTC	TRBD2	TRBV27	TRBJ2-7	.
CASSGQGGSGDEQFF	TGTGCCAGCAGTGGCCAGGGGGGCTCCGGTGATGAGCAGTTCTTC	.	TRBV6-4	TRBJ2-1	.
CASSRRIDTGNYGYTF	TGTGCCAGCAGCCGAAGGATCGATACAGGCAACTATGGCTACACCTTC	.	TRBV3-1/TRBV3-2	TRBJ1-2	.
CASGLSVYNQPQHF	TGTGCCAGCGGGCTTTCGGTTTACAATCAGCCCCAGCATTTT	.	TRBV6-6	TRBJ1-5	.
CATRQGLDEKLFF	TGTGCCACCCGACAGGGCCTGGATGAAAAACTGTTTTTT	TRBD1	TRBV2	TRBJ1-4	.
CASSLTSGRTRFF	TGTGCCAGCAGTTTAACTAGCGGGAGAACCCGGTTCTTC	TRBD2	TRBV27	TRBJ2-1	once
CASRVDRGLSYEQYF	TGTGCCAGCAGGGTAGACAGGGGTCTATCCTACGAGCAGTACTTC	TRBD1	TRBV2	TRBJ2-7	.
CASSSKVLVRSGSEQFF	TGTGCCAGCAGCTCGAAGGTGCTCGTGCGGTCGGGGTCGGAGCAGTTCTTC	.	TRBV11-2	TRBJ2-1	.
CASTGGAGYGYTF	TGTGCCAGCACAGGGGGCGCAGGCTATGGCTACACCTTC	TRBD1	TRBV10-3	TRBJ1-2	few
CASSQEAGLNYGYTF	TGCGCCAGCAGCCAAGAGGCAGGGCTCAACTATGGCTACACCTTC	.	TRBV4-1	TRBJ1-2	.
CASSEADTIYYEQYF	TGTGCCAGCAGTGAGGCGGACACAATCTACTACGAGCAGTACTTC	.	TRBV6-1	TRBJ2-7	.
CASSKPGSNYGYTF	TGTGCCAGTAGTAAACCGGGGTCTAACTATGGCTACACCTTC	.	TRBV19	TRBJ1-2	.
CSGLEDEQFF	TGCAGTGGCCTAGAAGATGAGCAGTTCTTC	.	TRBV20-1	TRBJ2-1	.
CASSLGLFTDTQYF	TGTGCCAGCAGCCTCGGACTTTTCACAGATACGCAGTATTTT	.	TRBV5-6	TRBJ2-3	once
CASSQTSGSRSADTQYF	TGTGCCAGCTCACAGACTAGCGGGAGTAGAAGCGCAGATACGCAGTATTTT	TRBD2	TRBV18	TRBJ2-3	.
CASSPLPVVGNEQFF	TGTGCCAGCTCACCACTTCCTGTAGTCGGCAATGAGCAGTTCTTC	.	TRBV18	TRBJ2-1	.
CATSRDRALSSGANVLTF	TGTGCCACCAGCCGGGACAGGGCACTGAGCTCTGGGGCCAACGTCCTGACTTTC	TRBD1	TRBV15	TRBJ2-6	.
CASSIGAGEQYF	TGTGCCAGTAGTATAGGTGCGGGAGAGCAGTACTTC	.	TRBV19	TRBJ2-7	.
CASSFQGLPNTEAFF	TGTGCCAGCAGCTTCCAGGGACTTCCTAACACTGAAGCTTTCTTT	.	TRBV11-1	TRBJ1-1	.
CASSVGVAKNIQYF	TGCGCCAGCAGTGTCGGGGTAGCCAAAAACATTCAGTACTTC	.	TRBV10-2	TRBJ2-4	once
CASTGTGGYNEQFF	TGTGCCAGCACCGGGACAGGGGGATACAATGAGCAGTTCTTC	TRBD1	TRBV6-6	TRBJ2-1	.
CASSQDTGVVKETQYF	TGCGCCAGCAGCCAAGATACGGGAGTTGTTAAAGAGACCCAGTACTTC	.	TRBV4-1	TRBJ2-5	.
CASKDVAADTQYF	TGCGCCAGCAAGGACGTAGCGGCAGATACGCAGTATTTT	.	TRBV5-1	TRBJ2-3	.
CASKTDLNTEAFF	TGTGCCAGCAAAACAGATCTGAACACTGAAGCTTTCTTT	.	TRBV6-5	TRBJ1-1	.
CASSPGLAGASKETQYF	TGTGCCAGCAGCCCCGGACTAGCGGGAGCCTCTAAAGAGACCCAGTACTTC	TRBD2	TRBV7-9	TRBJ2-5	many
CASSRPRASGSGDYEQYF	TGTGCCAGCAGCCGCCCCCGAGCTAGCGGGAGTGGGGACTACGAGCAGTACTTC	TRBD2	TRBV4-2	TRBJ2-7	.
CASSHSDRGGGQPQHF	TGCGCCAGCAGCCACTCGGACAGGGGAGGTGGTCAGCCCCAGCATTTT	TRBD1	TRBV4-1	TRBJ1-5	.
CASSLGGGSSYNEQFF	TGTGCCAGCAGCTTGGGCGGTGGGAGCTCCTACAATGAGCAGTTCTTC	.	TRBV5-6	TRBJ2-1	.
CSVDLSGGTKQGSRTEAFF	TGCAGCGTTGATCTGAGTGGTGGGACAAAACAGGGGAGTAGGACTGAAGCTTTCTTT	TRBD1	TRBV29-1	TRBJ1-1	.
CASSLAWTLGGNEQFF	TGTGCCAGCAGCTTGGCTTGGACTCTTGGTGGCAATGAGCAGTTCTTC	.	TRBV5-4	TRBJ2-1	once
CASSPRLAGGNEQFF	TGTGCCAGCAGCCCTAGACTAGCGGGAGGGAATGAGCAGTTCTTC	TRBD2	TRBV9	TRBJ2-1	.
CSVDADRDGPLSYNEQFF	TGCAGCGTTGACGCGGACAGGGACGGTCCCCTCTCCTACAATGAGCAGTTCTTC	TRBD1	TRBV29-1	TRBJ2-1	.
CASSHRDRYSSGGVETQYF	TGCGCCAGCAGCCACAGGGATCGATATTCATCAGGGGGCGTTGAGACCCAGTACTTC	TRBD1	TRBV5-1	TRBJ2-5	.
CASSPFGPVSSYNEQFF	TGTGCCAGCAGCCCCTTTGGTCCCGTCAGCTCCTACAATGAGCAGTTCTTC	.	TRBV3-1/TRBV3-2	TRBJ2-1	many
CASSLSKQVAKNIQYF	TGTGCCAGCAGTTTATCCAAACAGGTAGCCAAAAACATTCAGTACTTC	.	TRBV27	TRBJ2-4	.
CASSAGNEQFF	TGCGCCAGCAGTGCGGGCAATGAGCAGTTCTTC	.	TRBV10-2	TRBJ2-1	few
CASSERSQGGQETQYF	TGCGCCAGCAGTGAAAGGAGTCAGGGGGGCCAAGAGACCCAGTACTTC	.	TRBV10-1	TRBJ2-5	.
CASSRQQHAEAFF	TGTGCCAGCAGCCGACAACAACACGCTGAAGCTTTCTTT	.	TRBV7-9	TRBJ1-1	.
CASSRSGMDEQFF	TGTGCCAGCAGTCGGTCGGGGATGGATGAGCAGTTCTTC	.	TRBV6-5	TRBJ2-1	.
CASSVRGLEQYF	TGTGCCAGCAGTGTTAGAGGCCTCGAGCAGTACTTC	.	TRBV2	TRBJ2-7	.
CASSGDNSYNEQFF	TGTGCCAGCAGTGGGGACAACTCCTACAATGAGCAGTTCTTC	.	TRBV6-6	TRBJ2-1	many